A single sample is the source of the 28 T cell receptor beta chains below, sequenced in a study of cytomegalovirus exposure and HLA in healthy donors. Primers for the PCR totalled 60 Vbeta and 13 Jbeta. Profiling relied on immunoSEQ multiplex PCR, and the TCRdb table lists in-frame clones only, not all of them. The sample gives around 150,000 clones, around 82% of which show up once; around 10% is in the top ten. Sequencing used PBMCs. The receptors stem from a man aged 45-65 years in good health and CMV-seropositive.

V gene TRBV29-1 combines with J gene TRBJ1-3; possible D gene TRBD1, 6 bases. CDR1 is SQVTM, CDR2 ANQGSEA, per germline. The CDR3 is made up of 14 amino acids. Trimming cost V 0 bases and J 1 base, with 7 bases left between them. The CDR3 DNA follows: TGCAGCGTTGAAGAGGGGGCATCTGGAAACACCATATATTTT. As protein: CSVEEGASGNTIYF.

This clone was seen only a few times. The rearrangement links TRBV7-9 to TRBJ1-2, with no clear D. Germline CDR1 SEHNR, CDR2 FQNEAQ (reference sequence). The V end was cut by 0 bases, the J end by 6 bases, with 5 bases between. There are 12 residues in the CDR3. CDR3: CASSLAEDGYTF. CDR3 DNA sequence: TGTGCCAGCAGCTTAGCGGAGGATGGCTACACCTTC.

The chain employs TRBV10-3 and TRBJ2-7, with 7 bases that match TRBD1. The junction had 10 bases not matched to a gene; V was cut back by 6 bases and J by 2 bases. Germline lookup yields CDR1 ENHRY and CDR2 SYGVKD. The CDR3 contains 15 residues. This chain's CDR3 is CAIRPSTGVTYEQYF. The CDR3 bases are TGTGCCATCAGGCCCTCTACAGGGGTCACCTACGAGCAGTACTTC.

This chain links TRBV6-6 with TRBJ2-5, with a weak D call TRBD2 (7 bases). The germline gives CDR1 MNHNY, CDR2 SVGAGI (reference sequence). The CDR3 is made up of 12 amino acids. The CDR3 DNA is TGTGTCTTATCCGAGGGGGGGGAGACCCAGTACTTC. Amino acid sequence: CVLSEGGETQYF.

V gene TRBV4-2 combines with J gene TRBJ2-7; 8 bases line up with TRBD2. The CDR3 is 15 amino acids. The V gene's germline CDR1 is LGHNA and CDR2 YNFKEQ. With 0 bases clipped from V and 3 bases from J, the junction kept 4 bases outside the gene matches. The DNA for the CDR3 is TGTGCCAGCAGCCAAGATAGCGGGGCAAACTACGAGCAGTACTTC. Amino acid sequence: CASSQDSGANYEQYF.

The chain uses TRBV11-2 and TRBJ1-4, with a weak D call TRBD1 (6 bases). CDR1 SGHAT and CDR2 FQNNGV come from the germline V gene. V was trimmed by 1 base and J by 8 bases, leaving 20 bases between them. The CDR3 runs to 17 residues. Written as DNA, the CDR3 is TGTGCCAGCAGCTTAGGCTACGGACAGTTGAGCAGGGAAAAACTGTTTTTT. Protein sequence: CASSLGYGQLSREKLFF.

Remarks on this clone: One junction end does not reproduce the germline sequence, and a read error may be involved. The rearrangement links TRBV7-9 to TRBJ2-2; D may be TRBD2 (5 bases). Germline CDR1 SEHNR, CDR2 FQNEAQ (reference sequence). The CDR3 sequence is 14 residues long. The CDR3 DNA sequence: TGTTCCAGCAGCTTGCGGCTAGCTGGCGGGGAGCTGTTTTTT. Its protein is CSSSLRLAGGELFF.

The chain uses TRBV6-1 and TRBJ2-6, with 8 bases identical to TRBD1. CDR1 and CDR2 (germline): MNHNS, SASEGT. The CDR3 contains 17 residues. Trimming removed 4 bases from V and 0 bases from J; junction bases left unmatched: 5. The CDR3 bases are TGTGCCAGCAGTGGACAGGGGCATAACTCTGGGGCCAACGTCCTGACTTTC. This sequence encodes CASSGQGHNSGANVLTF.

The chain employs TRBV29-1 and TRBJ1-2; 7 bases match TRBD1. The CDR3 spans 14 residues. Trimming removed 7 bases from V and 0 bases from J; junction bases left unmatched: 8. The germline gives CDR1 SQVTM, CDR2 ANQGSEA. The CDR3, as DNA: TGCAGCGCGGCAGCAGGGGGAACTAACTATGGCTACACCTTC. Its protein product is CSAAAGGTNYGYTF.

This clone occurred once. The gene calls are TRBV5-1 and TRBJ1-4; D is undetermined. V lost 3 bases and J 3 bases, leaving 9 bases between the germline ends. This CDR3 has 14 residues. Germline-derived CDR1 and CDR2 are SGHRS and YFSETQ. DNA of the CDR3: TGCGCCAGCAGCTCCGGGTCTCCTAATGAAAAACTGTTTTTT. As protein: CASSSGSPNEKLFF.

The chain employs TRBV6-5 and TRBJ1-3; no firm D call. The germline gives CDR1 MNHEY, CDR2 SVGAGI. V was pared by 4 bases and J by 6 bases, with 16 bases between. The CDR3 is made up of 15 amino acids. CDR3 loop: CASSSAGRGLNTIYF. The CDR3 bases are TGTGCCAGCAGTTCCGCGGGGAGAGGGCTAAACACCATATATTTT.

This clone came up a few times. The rearrangement uses TRBV19 and TRBJ2-5; D gene uncertain. Germline V gives CDR1 LNHDA, CDR2 SQIVND (reference sequence). The CDR3 extends over 13 amino acids. V lost 4 bases to trimming and J lost 4 bases, with 10 bases between them. CDR3 in DNA: TGTGCCAGTAGTACTAGTAGGCTAGAGACCCAGTACTTC. This codes for CASSTSRLETQYF.

The V call is TRBV18, the J call TRBJ1-2, with TRBD1 as a possible D gene (6 bases). The CDR3 covers 14 residues. Germline CDR1 reads KGHSH; CDR2 reads LQKENI. V was clipped by 3 bases and J by 2 bases, with 10 bases between them. CDR3 region: CASSPPGQNYGYTF. The CDR3 DNA is TGTGCCAGCTCACCCCCAGGACAGAACTATGGCTACACCTTC.

Details on this clone: This sample includes further DNA sequences coding for the same CDR3. This chain joins TRBV6-5 and TRBJ2-7; 8 nucleotides agree with TRBD1. The germline V gene encodes CDR1 MNHEY and CDR2 SVGAGI. This CDR3 contains 15 residues. V lost 0 bases, J lost 4 bases, and 5 bases stayed unmatched. CDR3 loop: CASSYSGQGAYEQYF. The CDR3, as DNA: TGTGCCAGCAGTTACTCCGGCCAGGGGGCTTACGAGCAGTACTTC.

This clone was detected once. The genes are TRBV19 and TRBJ1-4; D not resolved. The germline V and J ends were trimmed by 4 bases and 2 bases, with 11 bases remaining between them. Looked up from germline, CDR1 is LNHDA and CDR2 is SQIVND (reference sequence). The CDR3 runs 15 residues. CDR3 region: CASSNFGDTNEKLFF. The DNA for the CDR3 is TGTGCCAGTAGTAACTTCGGAGATACTAATGAAAAACTGTTTTTT.

The rearrangement uses TRBV15 and TRBJ1-2; D possibly corresponds to TRBD1 (5 bases). Germline loops: CDR1 LNHNV, CDR2 YYDKDF (reference sequence). V was trimmed by 5 bases and J by 0 bases, leaving 22 bases between them. The CDR3 length is 18 residues. This chain's CDR3 is CATSLERDGRKANYGYTF. The CDR3 coding sequence is TGTGCCACCAGCTTAGAGAGGGACGGGAGAAAAGCTAACTATGGCTACACCTTC.

CDR3 residues: CASRAGVEAFF. The DNA of the CDR3 is TGTGCCAGCAGGGCAGGGGTCGAAGCTTTCTTT. V is TRBV25-1 and J is TRBJ1-1; possible D gene TRBD1, 6 bases. The CDR3 extends over 11 amino acids. V lost 6 bases, J lost 8 bases, and 10 bases lay in between. CDR1 is MGHDK, CDR2 SYGVNS, per germline.

The rearrangement joins TRBV21-1 to TRBJ2-2; the table's D call TRBD1 went unverified against the DNA. TRBV21-1 is classified as a pseudogene. This CDR3 is 16 amino acids long. This CDR3 is CASSNLRDREDGELFF. The DNA of the CDR3 is TGTGCCAGCAGCAACCTCCGGGACAGGGAGGACGGGGAGCTGTTTTTT.

This chain joins TRBV7-2 and TRBJ2-3; 11 nucleotides align to TRBD2. Germline trimming cut 6 bases from V and 1 base from J; bases unmatched to any gene: 6. CDR1 is SGHTA and CDR2 is FQGNSA in the germline V gene. The CDR3 contains 16 residues. CDR3 amino acids: CASRIAGGLGTDTQYF. In DNA form, the CDR3 reads TGTGCCAGCAGAATAGCGGGGGGGCTGGGCACAGATACGCAGTATTTT.

This clone turned up a few times. CDR3 sequence reads: CASRGEGQPQHF. CDR3 DNA: TGTGCCAGCCGAGGTGAGGGTCAGCCCCAGCATTTT. This chain connects TRBV2 to TRBJ1-5; no clear D. The CDR3 consists of 12 residues. The V and J ends lost 8 bases and 6 bases respectively, with 11 bases between them. Per the germline V gene, CDR1 is SNHLY and CDR2 is FYNNEI. The full variable domain, with the rest looked up from reference TRBV2 and TRBJ1-5, is EPEVTQTPSHQVTQMGQEVILRCVPISNHLYFYWYRQILGQKVEFLVSFYNNEISEKSEIFDDQFSVERPDGSNFTLKIRSTKLEDSAMYFCASRGEGQPQHFGDGTRLSIL.

The chain carries TRBV7-6 and TRBJ2-6, with TRBD1 matching 7 bases. This CDR3 has 20 residues. Trimming at V came to 5 bases and at J to 0 bases, leaving 16 bases not matched to a gene. CDR1 SGHVS and CDR2 FNYEAQ come from the germline V gene. As DNA, the CDR3 is TGTGCCAGCAGCCTCTATCAGACAGGGACGCTAGGCTCTGGGGCCAACGTCCTGACTTTC. It codes for CASSLYQTGTLGSGANVLTF.

This clone was picked up one time. The rearrangement joins TRBV19 to TRBJ1-1; TRBD1 matches 7 bases. The CDR3 covers 14 residues. The trim removed 4 bases at V and 5 bases at J, leaving 7 bases unmatched. Germline V gene sequence: CDR1 LNHDA, CDR2 SQIVND (reference sequence). CDR3 region: CASSTRQGGTEAFF. The CDR3 DNA reads TGTGCCAGTAGTACCCGACAGGGTGGAACTGAAGCTTTCTTT.

The gene calls are TRBV4-2 and TRBJ1-2; D unresolved. Trimming pared 0 bases from V and 4 bases from J, leaving 18 bases between. Germline CDR1 reads LGHNA; CDR2 reads YNFKEQ. The CDR3 is made up of 17 amino acids. The DNA for the CDR3 is TGTGCCAGCAGCCAAGACCCCATAGCTAAGAGAGTCTATGGCTACACCTTC. It yields the protein CASSQDPIAKRVYGYTF.

Here the CDR3 reads CASSLILWTGKNEQYF. The DNA for the CDR3 is TGTGCCAGCAGCTTAATCCTCTGGACAGGGAAGAACGAGCAGTACTTC. The chain recombines TRBV7-9 with TRBJ2-7; 8 bases line up with TRBD1. Per the germline V gene, CDR1 is SEHNR and CDR2 is FQNEAQ (reference sequence). The CDR3 contains 16 residues. V was pared by 2 bases and J by 5 bases, with 11 bases of the junction left unmatched.

The chain joins TRBV7-9 to TRBJ2-2; D call uncertain. Germline CDR1 is SEHNR and CDR2 is FQNEAQ (reference sequence). V dropped 2 bases and J dropped 0 bases, with 10 bases sitting between them. The CDR3 contains 16 residues. The CDR3 sequence: CASSLPEVSNTGELFF. DNA for the CDR3: TGTGCCAGCAGCTTACCAGAAGTTTCGAACACCGGGGAGCTGTTTTTT.

The rearrangement uses TRBV7-8 and TRBJ1-6, with TRBD1 matching over 7 bases. CDR3 size: 18 residues. V lost 5 bases and J lost 11; bases outside the gene matches: 21. Germline V gene lookup returns CDR1 SGHVS and CDR2 FQNEAQ. The CDR3 spells CASSRSFSGTAYDPPLHF. The CDR3 DNA reads TGTGCCAGCAGCAGAAGCTTTTCCGGGACAGCGTATGATCCACCCCTCCACTTT.

The chain joins TRBV5-1 to TRBJ1-4, with D unclear. V shed 4 bases and J shed 8 bases, with 12 bases lying between them. This CDR3 has 13 residues. Germline V gene lookup returns CDR1 SGHRS and CDR2 YFSETQ. This CDR3 is CASSLPTLEKLFF. The CDR3 nucleotides read TGCGCCAGCAGCCTCCCAACTTTGGAAAAACTGTTTTTT.

The V gene is TRBV4-2, the J gene TRBJ2-1; 9 nucleotides align to TRBD1. Germline V gives CDR1 LGHNA, CDR2 YNFKEQ. V shed 1 base and J 8 bases; nucleotides not matched to a gene: 6. The CDR3 has 15 amino acids. The chain's CDR3 is CASSQVGQGSHEQFF. The CDR3 DNA reads TGTGCCAGCAGCCAAGTGGGACAGGGTAGCCATGAGCAGTTCTTC.